This T cell receptor beta chain was captured in a study of T cell responses to AZD1222 COVID-19 vaccine. Overall study: Researchers grouped second doses given at about 4 or about 12 weeks into one pool. Findings of the study overall: Of the AZD1222 recipients, only five to seven were seropositive at baseline. Repertoires were collected only later (after the peak T cell response had occurred). Most donors were white British, females outnumbered males, and clonal diversity was possibly underestimated.

Libraries were prepared by immunoSEQ multiplex PCR; TCRdb keeps only in-frame clonotypes and omits some of them. This sample has roughly 98,000 clones, with around nine tenths found just once. Remarks on this clone: Its antigen is still unknown. One end of the junction is discordant with germline, which a read error may explain.

The specimen comprised peripheral blood, sampled on day 0 of AZD1222 vaccination. The receptor was derived from an adult in good health.

CDR3: CASSTPGLVHF. The DNA of the CDR3 is TGTGCCAGTAGTACACCGGGACTTGTGCATTTT. The V call is TRBV19, the J call TRBJ2-3; possibly TRBD2 for D (6 bases). The CDR3 covers 11 residues. The germline gives CDR1 LNHDA, CDR2 SQIVND (reference sequence).